Below are 18 T cell receptor beta chains sequenced from a single sample in a study of CXCR3-negative and CXCR3-positive naive CD8 T cells (dated by TCRdb to 2018 to 2020). Sequencing was performed on a NextSeq 550. The Human TCR Profiling Kit (MiLaboratory) was used to make UMI-labeled 5' RACE TRB cDNA libraries. One entry per CDR3 protein sequence results from the TCRdb reprocessing of the reads, with DNA left out. The table for this sample records 43,000 or so distinct CDR3 sequences. 1.5% to 2% of the sample is in the top ten clones. The sequenced sample consisted of naive CXCR3- CD8+ T cells from blood. The cell subset or site tag for this specimen amounts to: CD45RO-CCR7+CD27+CD95- naive CD8+ T cells lacking CXCR3 (TNR3-). Every receptor here comes from a human donor in good health. Some clones in this sample may be carry-over from other donors' samples.

This rearrangement joins TRBV29-1 to TRBJ2-2. CDR1 and CDR2 (germline): SQVTM, ANQGSEA. This CDR3 contains 11 residues. This chain's CDR3 is CSGGTTGELFF.

V and J are TRBV4-3 and TRBJ2-1; TCRdb's D gene call, TRBD2, goes unchecked for lack of DNA. Per germline, CDR1 LGHNA and CDR2 YSLEER. The CDR3 length is 17 residues. CDR3 loop: CASSQARLAGPRNEQFF.

The chain carries TRBV7-9 and TRBJ1-6; TCRdb's D call of TRBD1 is untestable without DNA. The CDR3 loop spans 15 amino acids. Germline assignment: CDR1 SEHNR and CDR2 FQNEAQ (reference sequence). The CDR3 here is CASSGGTGGFSPLHF.

The rearrangement joins TRBV7-9 to TRBJ1-2. The CDR3 is 15 residues long. Looked up from germline, CDR1 is SEHNR and CDR2 is FQNEAQ (reference sequence). The CDR3 protein is CASSDGTSPDYGYTF.

V is TRBV10-3 and J is TRBJ2-2; TCRdb calls TRBD1, which cannot be checked without DNA. The CDR3 is made up of 16 amino acids. The germline V gene has CDR1 ENHRY and CDR2 SYGVKD. CDR3 sequence: CAISEEDRVNTGELFF.

The chain couples TRBV7-2 to TRBJ2-3; TCRdb lists TRBD2, though no DNA is available to test this call. Germline V gene sequence: CDR1 SGHTA, CDR2 FQGNSA. This CDR3 spans 18 amino acids. The chain's CDR3 is CASSLAVGTSGSIDTQYF.

The rearrangement links TRBV29-1 to TRBJ1-2. The CDR3 spans 11 residues. Germline CDR1 reads SQVTM; CDR2 reads ANQGSEA. CDR3 region: CSVHVTGGYTF.

The gene calls are TRBV6-1 and TRBJ2-3; TCRdb selects TRBD2, and the lack of DNA leaves this call unchecked. This CDR3 spans 15 amino acids. CDR1 is MNHNS, CDR2 SASEGT, per germline. The CDR3 here is CASSRTSGSPDTQYF.

CDR3 loop: CASSPGPNTEAFF. The gene calls are TRBV19 and TRBJ1-1; TCRdb gives TRBD1 as the D gene, but with no DNA this cannot be confirmed. The CDR3 spans 13 residues. The germline CDR1 and CDR2 sequences are LNHDA and SQIVND (reference sequence).

The J gene is TRBJ2-2, the V gene TRBV28; lacking DNA, the TRBD2 call made by TCRdb goes unchecked. This CDR3 is 12 amino acids long. CDR1 is MDHEN and CDR2 is SYDVKM in the germline V gene. CDR3 sequence reads: CASSLGERELFF.

The chain has TRBV4-1 and TRBJ2-5; the D call from TCRdb, TRBD2, cannot be confirmed without DNA. The CDR3 has 15 amino acids. Per the germline V gene, CDR1 is MGHRA and CDR2 is YSYEKL. CDR3 region: CASSRPEGRGETQYF.

The chain links TRBV5-1 to TRBJ2-7; the TCRdb call, TRBD1, lacks DNA for checking. This CDR3 has 16 residues. Germline CDR1 and CDR2: SGHRS and YFSETQ. CDR3 residues: CASSPSTGSPSYEQYF.

The chain recombines TRBV25-1 with TRBJ2-3. CDR1 is MGHDK, CDR2 SYGVNS, per germline. This CDR3 region has 15 residues. The CDR3 loop reads CASSEYMGSEDTQYF.

This chain connects TRBV27 to TRBJ1-2; as DNA is missing, the TRBD1 call by TCRdb cannot be tested. The CDR3 contains 14 residues. In germline, CDR1 is MNHEY, CDR2 SMNVEV (reference sequence). This chain's CDR3 is CASSLGQPHYGYTF.

The chain links TRBV10-3 to TRBJ2-3; checking the TCRdb D call of TRBD2 is not possible without DNA. CDR1 is ENHRY, CDR2 SYGVKD, per germline. There are 15 residues in the CDR3. This chain's CDR3 is CAIGVEGGFTDTQYF.

The chain has TRBV7-3 and TRBJ1-2; the D call of TRBD1 rests on TCRdb alone, since no DNA is present to check it. This CDR3 region has 14 residues. Germline assignment: CDR1 SGHTA and CDR2 FQGTGA. The chain's CDR3 is CASSSGQGTYGYTF.

The chain combines TRBV7-9 with TRBJ2-7; lacking DNA, the TRBD1 call made by TCRdb goes unchecked. Germline V gene data show CDR1 as SEHNR and CDR2 as FQNEAQ (reference sequence). The CDR3 spans 16 residues. The CDR3 sequence is CASSSRSGTGGYEQYF.

This rearrangement joins TRBV28 to TRBJ2-1; the D call of TRBD2 rests on TCRdb alone, since no DNA is present to check it. Germline V gene sequence: CDR1 MDHEN, CDR2 SYDVKM. The CDR3 has 13 residues. CDR3 residues: CASTPRVVGGRAF.